This T cell receptor beta chain was obtained from a study of control samples from healthy donors and cancer patients. Method: immunoSEQ multiplex PCR; TCRdb's copy keeps in-frame clones and lacks some. Here the sample spans approximately 44,000 clones, roughly three quarters being singletons. Germline CDR1 reads SGHTA; CDR2 reads FQGTGA. CDR3 size: 15 residues. V lost 2 bases and J 1 base, leaving 9 bases between the germline ends. The sequenced sample was formalin-fixed, paraffin-embedded tissue. The sequence was obtained from a male donor with melanoma. The V gene is TRBV7-3, the J gene TRBJ2-1; a possible D gene is TRBD1 (6 bases). This chain's CDR3 is CASSLGQGSYNEQFF. The CDR3, as DNA: TGTGCCAGCAGCTTAGGGCAGGGGTCCTACAATGAGCAGTTCTTC.